Listed below are T cell receptor beta chains from one sample, sequenced in a study of blood T cell repertoires in COVID-19. TCRdb's table, derived via immunoSEQ multiplex PCR, lists solely in-frame clones and lacks some. There are about 98,000 clones in the sample; about 80% occur only once, and about 11% lies in the top ten. The sample was peripheral blood. Receptors originate from a man in his sixties or seventies with active or convalescent COVID-19. The conserved cysteine and the conserved F or W are not part of the CDR3 here. Fields, in order: V gene, J gene, CDR3 length, CDR3 protein.

>TRBV18|TRBJ2-2|15
ASSPFSGQGGTGELF
>TRBV7-6|TRBJ2-1|14
ASSPTRQGFGNEQF
>TRBV11-2|TRBJ1-4|12
ASSINRGREKLF
>TRBV3-1/TRBV3-2|TRBJ2-5|13
ASSPGSGYQETQY
>TRBV10-2|TRBJ1-1|12
ASSEPGMWTEAF
>TRBV3-1/TRBV3-2|TRBJ2-7|11
ASTPTGTYEQY
>TRBV5-6|TRBJ2-2|12
ASSKPEGGGELF
>TRBV6-4|TRBJ2-2|14
ASSESHPPNTGELF
>TRBV10-3|TRBJ1-3|16
ATSSYGRTTVSGNTIY
>TRBV11-3|TRBJ1-1|12
ASSPGGVNTEAF
>TRBV5-5|TRBJ2-3|13
ASSGSSGGPRTQY
>TRBV19|TRBJ1-1|17
ASSPMTGIRPSTLTEAF
>TRBV3-1/TRBV3-2|TRBJ2-5|13
ASSPARGPQETQY
>TRBV4-3|TRBJ1-1|13
ASSQEWRVNTEAF
>TRBV7-7|TRBJ2-5|15
ASSLAAGLAGVETQY
>TRBV19|TRBJ1-2|11
ASSKGGNYGYT
>TRBV11-3|TRBJ1-1|12
ASSSSQGGTEAF
>TRBV19|TRBJ2-2|14
ASTSTWRRGTGELF
>TRBV6-5|TRBJ1-1|13
ASSYRPQTGAEAF
>TRBV5-1|TRBJ1-6|11
ASSLGVASPLH
>TRBV5-4|TRBJ1-1|12
ASSFAGMNTEAF
>TRBV6-5|TRBJ1-5|11
AGRLRETSAQH
>TRBV5-6|TRBJ2-7|12
ASSNTGGPYEQY
>TRBV7-2|TRBJ2-5|13
ASSFRTGALETQY
>TRBV11-3|TRBJ2-1|12
ASSRLGQNNEQF
>TRBV24-1|TRBJ2-1|10
ATSGRKGEQF
>TRBV27|TRBJ2-1|13
ASSFGRGGYNEQF
>TRBV12-3/TRBV12-4|TRBJ1-1|11
ASSFLQGAEAF
>TRBV12-3/TRBV12-4|TRBJ1-2|11
ASSLARKDGYT
>TRBV15|TRBJ2-7|15
ATSRARLTSGVYEQY
>TRBV6-2/TRBV6-3|TRBJ2-6|15
ASSYTQGGSGANVLT
>TRBV9|TRBJ2-7|13
ASSVEVGDPYEQY
>TRBV2|TRBJ2-7|12
ASKGDRVSYEQY
>TRBV6-5|TRBJ1-1|10
ASGQGWTEAF
>TRBV3-1/TRBV3-2|TRBJ2-1|13
ASSLGTGRYNEQF
>TRBV11-2|TRBJ2-1|14
ASSFLRGGPYNEQF
>TRBV5-8|TRBJ1-5|13
ASSRGREGREPQH
>TRBV3-1/TRBV3-2|TRBJ1-3|12
ASSQGLAGNTIY
>TRBV7-3|TRBJ1-6|11
ASSLRRNSPLH
>TRBV4-3|TRBJ2-7|13
ASSQNRGFPYEQY
>TRBV5-6|TRBJ1-2|11
ASSLQGLVGYT
>TRBV7-2|TRBJ1-2|12
ASSSGGQGYGYT